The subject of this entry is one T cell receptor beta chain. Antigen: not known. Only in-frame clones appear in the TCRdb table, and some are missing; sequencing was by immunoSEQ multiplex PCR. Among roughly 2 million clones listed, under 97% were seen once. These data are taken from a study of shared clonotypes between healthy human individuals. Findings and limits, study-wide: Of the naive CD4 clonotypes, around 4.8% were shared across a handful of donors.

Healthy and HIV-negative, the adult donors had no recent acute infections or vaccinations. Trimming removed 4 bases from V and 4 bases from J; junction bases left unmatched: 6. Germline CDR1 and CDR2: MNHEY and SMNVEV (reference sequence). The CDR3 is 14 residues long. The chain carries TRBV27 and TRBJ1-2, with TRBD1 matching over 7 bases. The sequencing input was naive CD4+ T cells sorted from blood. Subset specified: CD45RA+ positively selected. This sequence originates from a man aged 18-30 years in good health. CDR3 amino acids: CASSSRTGTYGYTF. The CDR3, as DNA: TGTGCCAGCAGTTCACGGACAGGAACCTATGGCTACACCTTC.